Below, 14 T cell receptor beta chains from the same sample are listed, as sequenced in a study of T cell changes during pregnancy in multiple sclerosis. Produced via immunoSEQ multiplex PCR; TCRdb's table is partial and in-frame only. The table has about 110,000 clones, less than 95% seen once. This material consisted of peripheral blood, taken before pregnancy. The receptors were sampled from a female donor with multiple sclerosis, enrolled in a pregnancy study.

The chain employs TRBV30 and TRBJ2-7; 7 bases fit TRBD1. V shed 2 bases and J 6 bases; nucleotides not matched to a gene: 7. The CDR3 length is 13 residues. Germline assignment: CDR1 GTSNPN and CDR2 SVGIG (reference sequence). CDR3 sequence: CAWSRDRASEQYF. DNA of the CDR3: TGTGCCTGGAGTCGCGACAGGGCTAGCGAGCAGTACTTC.

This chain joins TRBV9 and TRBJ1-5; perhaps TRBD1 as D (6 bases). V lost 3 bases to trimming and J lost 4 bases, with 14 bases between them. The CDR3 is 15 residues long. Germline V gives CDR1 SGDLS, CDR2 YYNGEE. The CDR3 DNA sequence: TGTGCCAGCAGCGGGGACACTCTGGGAAATCAGCCCCAGCATTTT. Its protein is CASSGDTLGNQPQHF.

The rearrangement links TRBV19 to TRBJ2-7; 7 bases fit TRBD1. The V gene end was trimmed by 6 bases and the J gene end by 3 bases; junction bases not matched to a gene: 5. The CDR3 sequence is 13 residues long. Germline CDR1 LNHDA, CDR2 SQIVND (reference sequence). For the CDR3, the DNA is TGTGCCAGTAGGCTGACAGGGAACTACGAGCAGTACTTC. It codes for CASRLTGNYEQYF.

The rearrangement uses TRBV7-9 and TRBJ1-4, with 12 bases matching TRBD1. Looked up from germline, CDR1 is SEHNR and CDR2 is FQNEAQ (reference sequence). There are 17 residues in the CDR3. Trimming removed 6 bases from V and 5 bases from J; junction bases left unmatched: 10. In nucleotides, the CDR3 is TGTGCCAGCAGATTGGCCGGGACAGGGGGCATAAATGAAAAACTGTTTTTT. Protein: CASRLAGTGGINEKLFF.

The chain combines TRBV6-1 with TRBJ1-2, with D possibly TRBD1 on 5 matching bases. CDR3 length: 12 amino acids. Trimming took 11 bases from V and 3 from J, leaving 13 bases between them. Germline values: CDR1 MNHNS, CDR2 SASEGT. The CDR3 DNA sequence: TGTGCCGGACAACAGGATCACTATGGCTACACCTTC. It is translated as CAGQQDHYGYTF.

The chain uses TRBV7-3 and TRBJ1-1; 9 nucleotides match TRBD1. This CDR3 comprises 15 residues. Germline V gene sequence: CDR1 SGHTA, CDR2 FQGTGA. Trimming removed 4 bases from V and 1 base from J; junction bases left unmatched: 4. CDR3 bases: TGTGCCAGCAGCTCCCAGGGACAGGGGAACACTGAAGCTTTCTTT. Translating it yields CASSSQGQGNTEAFF. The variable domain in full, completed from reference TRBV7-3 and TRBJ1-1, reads GAGVSQTPSNKVTEKGKYVELRCDPISGHTALYWYRQSLGQGPEFLIYFQGTGAADDSGLPNDRFFAVRPEGSVSTLKIQRTERGDSAVYLCASSSQGQGNTEAFFGQGTRLTVV.

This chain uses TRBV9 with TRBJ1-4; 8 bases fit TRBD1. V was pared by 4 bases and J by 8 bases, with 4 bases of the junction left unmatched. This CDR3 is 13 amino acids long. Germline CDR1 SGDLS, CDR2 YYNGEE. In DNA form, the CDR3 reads TGTGCCAGCAGCCAGGGGGCCGAGGAAAAACTGTTTTTT. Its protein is CASSQGAEEKLFF.

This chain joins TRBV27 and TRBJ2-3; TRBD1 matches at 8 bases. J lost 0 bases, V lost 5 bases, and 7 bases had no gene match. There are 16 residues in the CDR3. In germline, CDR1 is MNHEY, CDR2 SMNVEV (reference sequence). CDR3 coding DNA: TGTGCCAGCAGTCCTCAGGGGGCTCGTAGCACAGATACGCAGTATTTT. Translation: CASSPQGARSTDTQYF.

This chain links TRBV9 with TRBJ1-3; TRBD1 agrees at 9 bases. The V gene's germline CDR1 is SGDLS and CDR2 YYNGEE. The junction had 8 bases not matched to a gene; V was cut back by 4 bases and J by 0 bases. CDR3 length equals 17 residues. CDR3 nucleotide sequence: TGTGCCAGCAGCACCTGGACAGGGGATATCTCTGGAAACACCATATATTTT. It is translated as CASSTWTGDISGNTIYF. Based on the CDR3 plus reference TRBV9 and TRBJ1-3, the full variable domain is DSGVTQTPKHLITATGQRVTLRCSPRSGDLSVYWYQQSLDQGLQFLIQYYNGEERAKGNILERFSAQQFPDLHSELNLSSLELGDSALYFCASSTWTGDISGNTIYFGEGSWLTVV.

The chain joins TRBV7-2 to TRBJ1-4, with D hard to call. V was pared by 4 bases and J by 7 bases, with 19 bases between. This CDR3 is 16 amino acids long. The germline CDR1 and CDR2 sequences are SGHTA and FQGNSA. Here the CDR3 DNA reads TGTGCCAGCAGCTCGACACACCAGATCGCGCGTGAAAAACTGTTTTTT. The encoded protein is CASSSTHQIAREKLFF.

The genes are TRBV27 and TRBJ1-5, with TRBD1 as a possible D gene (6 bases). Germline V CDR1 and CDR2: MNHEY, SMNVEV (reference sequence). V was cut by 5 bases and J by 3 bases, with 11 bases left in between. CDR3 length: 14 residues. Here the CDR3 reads CASSQTGYNQPQHF. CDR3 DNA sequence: TGTGCCAGCAGTCAAACAGGGTACAATCAGCCCCAGCATTTT.

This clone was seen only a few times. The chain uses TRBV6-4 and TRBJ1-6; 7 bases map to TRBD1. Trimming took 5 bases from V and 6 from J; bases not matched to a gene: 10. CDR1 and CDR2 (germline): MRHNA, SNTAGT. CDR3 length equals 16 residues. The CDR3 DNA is TGTGCCAGCAGTAAATTACAGGGGTTAGGTAATTCACCCCTCCACTTT. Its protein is CASSKLQGLGNSPLHF.

The CDR3 protein is CASSYKRGSYNEQFF. DNA of the CDR3: TGTGCCAGCAGTTACAAGCGGGGCTCCTACAATGAGCAGTTCTTC. The chain couples TRBV6-5 to TRBJ2-1, with 7 bases aligning to TRBD2. V was clipped by 2 bases and J by 0 bases; unmatched bases: 1. The CDR3 has 15 amino acids. Germline V gene sequence: CDR1 MNHEY, CDR2 SVGAGI.

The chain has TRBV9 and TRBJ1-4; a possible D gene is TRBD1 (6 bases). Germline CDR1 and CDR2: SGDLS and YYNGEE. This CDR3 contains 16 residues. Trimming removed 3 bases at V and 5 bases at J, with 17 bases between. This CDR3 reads CASSDNKYRANEKLFF. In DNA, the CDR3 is TGTGCCAGCAGCGACAATAAATACAGGGCGAATGAAAAACTGTTTTTT.